The present entry profiles one T cell receptor beta chain with its context. The data derive from a study of PD-1 blockade in classical Hodgkin lymphoma. Data came from immunoSEQ multiplex PCR; TCRdb stores just in-frame clones and leaves some out. The table lists 80,000 to 100,000 clones, about 92% of them singletons. The time point was: cycle 4 day 1 (C4D1), after five to seven weeks of nivolumab. Each of the patients experienced relapse following autologous stem cell transplantation, and their brentuximab vedotin exposure differed. The TCR was taken from a human donor with classical Hodgkin lymphoma. This specimen was peripheral blood mononuclear cells (PBMCs), taken before the fourth cycle of nivolumab.

CDR3 amino acids: CASRGGQGRHNEQFF. In nucleotides, the CDR3 is TGTGCCAGCAGGGGGGGACAGGGGAGACACAATGAGCAGTTCTTC. The chain uses TRBV25-1 and TRBJ2-1; 10 bases are shared with TRBD1. The CDR3 runs to 15 residues. Germline loops: CDR1 MGHDK, CDR2 SYGVNS. V lost 6 bases, J lost 5 bases, and 7 bases stayed unmatched.